This T cell receptor (beta chain) was sequenced for a study of blood T cell repertoires in COVID-19 (dated by TCRdb to 2020 to 2022). Broadly, across the study: Samples covering the acute and convalescent phases of COVID-19 were provided by collaborators in the United States, Italy and Spain. Subjects who had been exposed to COVID-19, were actively infected with it, or had recovered from it provided the deeply sampled blood TCRbeta repertoires that made up the dataset. The material from the prospective study consisted of cDNA or gDNA derived from T cells, B-cell-depleted T cells, or PBMCs. The samples were drawn from the first 160 participants of the ongoing ImmuneRACE study and from more than 1,000 subjects provided by 6 global collaborators. Where HLA class I and class II types were available, the types were taken from metadata supplied by the sample provider, not from assay-based typing. A de-identified subject ID, COVID-19 status, age in years and sex were almost always included in the sample metadata. A freely available public database, intended as a resource for researchers studying the immune response to SARS-CoV-2, is where the repertoires were released.

TCRbeta CDR3 regions were amplified from genomic DNA by means of the immunoSEQ Assay, a bias-controlled multiplex PCR. Processing in the source paper ran as follows. Nucleated cell counts per sample were estimated from amplification of reference gene primers within the assay. Sequence reads were collapsed and filtered to measure the absolute abundance of every unique TCRbeta CDR3 rearrangement. For each sample, productive Simpson clonality was calculated by taking the square root of Simpson's diversity index across productive rearrangements. Imported from immuneACCESS, the table was reduced by TCRdb to in-frame sequences with V and J called. These copies leave out some clones; in studies compared against another copy, an unresolved V gene accounts for under half, and the cause of the remainder is not known. D and trimming were read from the DNA, whereas the V and J calls and clone size are those reported in that table. Within this sample are just over 150,000 clones, with around 83% of them counted one time only. Almost 10% of the sample is in the top ten clones.

This clone appeared a single time. Its antigen is unknown. There are no base qualities to consult, and no much larger clone falls within one base. General findings and caveats noted by the study authors: The quantity of clinical and demographic metadata differed by source and by participant and was supplied without curation.

From the germline V gene (reference sequence), CDR1 is GTSNPN and CDR2 is SVGIG. Reading from cysteine to phenylalanine, the CDR3 counts 15 amino acids. The CDR3 DNA has 45 bases and is translated from base 1. The collaborating institutions used their own protocols to collect whole blood in K2EDTA tubes. For TCRbeta analysis, collaborators shipped samples as frozen whole blood, isolated PBMCs, or DNA extracted from either of those sample types. This chain joins TRBV30 to TRBJ1-5; the D gene cannot be named for sure. The sample taken for sequencing was peripheral blood. The receptor was isolated from a woman in her forties or fifties with acute or convalescent COVID-19. The bases read TGTGCGATCAATTGTCAGGCAAAGGGCAATCAGCCCCAGCATTTT. This codes for CAINCQAKGNQPQHF. Beyond the CDR3, the reference TRBV30 and TRBJ1-5 genes provide the residues; the full variable domain reads: SQTIHQWPATLVQPVGSPLSLECTVEGTSNPNLYWYRQAAGRGLQLLFYSVGIGQISSEVPQNLSASRPQDRQFILSSKKLLLSDSGFYLCAINCQAKGNQPQHFGDGTRLSIL.